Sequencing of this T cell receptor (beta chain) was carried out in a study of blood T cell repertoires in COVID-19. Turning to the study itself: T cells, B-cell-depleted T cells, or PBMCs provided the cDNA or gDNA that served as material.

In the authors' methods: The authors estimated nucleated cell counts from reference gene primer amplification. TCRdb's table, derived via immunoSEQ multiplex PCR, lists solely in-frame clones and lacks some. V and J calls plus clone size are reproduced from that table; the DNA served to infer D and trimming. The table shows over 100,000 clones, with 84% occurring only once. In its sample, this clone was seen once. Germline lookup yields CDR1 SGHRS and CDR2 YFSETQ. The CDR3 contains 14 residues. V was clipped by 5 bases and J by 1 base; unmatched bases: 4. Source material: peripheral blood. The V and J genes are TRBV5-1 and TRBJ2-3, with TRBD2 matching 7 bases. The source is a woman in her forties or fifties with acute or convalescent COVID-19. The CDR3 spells CASRSGGRTDTQYF. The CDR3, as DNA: TGCGCCAGCAGGTCGGGGGGTCGCACAGATACGCAGTATTTT.